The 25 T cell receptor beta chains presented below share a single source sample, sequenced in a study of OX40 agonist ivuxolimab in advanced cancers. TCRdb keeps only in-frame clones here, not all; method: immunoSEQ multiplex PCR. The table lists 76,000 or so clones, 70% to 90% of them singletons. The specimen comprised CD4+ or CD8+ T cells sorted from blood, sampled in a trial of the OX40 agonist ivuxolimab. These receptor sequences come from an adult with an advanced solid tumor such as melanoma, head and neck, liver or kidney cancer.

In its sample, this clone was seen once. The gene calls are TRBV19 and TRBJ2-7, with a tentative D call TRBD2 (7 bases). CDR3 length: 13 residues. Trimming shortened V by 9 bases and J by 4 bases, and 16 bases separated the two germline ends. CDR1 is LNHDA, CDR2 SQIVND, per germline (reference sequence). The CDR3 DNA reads TGTGCCAGCGCCCCGGGGGGCGGTTACGAGCAGTACTTC. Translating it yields CASAPGGGYEQYF.

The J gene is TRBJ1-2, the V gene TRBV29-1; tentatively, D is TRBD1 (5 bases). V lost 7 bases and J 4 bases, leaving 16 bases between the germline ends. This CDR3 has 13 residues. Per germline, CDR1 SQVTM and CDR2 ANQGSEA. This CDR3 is CSGSYDRGYGYTF. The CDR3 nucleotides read TGCAGCGGATCATATGACAGAGGCTATGGCTACACCTTC.

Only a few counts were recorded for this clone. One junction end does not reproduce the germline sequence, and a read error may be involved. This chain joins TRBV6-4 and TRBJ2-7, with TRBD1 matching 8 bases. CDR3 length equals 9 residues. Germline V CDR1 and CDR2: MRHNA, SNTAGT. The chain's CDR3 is CASTWTGRF. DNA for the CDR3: TGTGCCAGCACTTGGACAGGGAGGTTC.

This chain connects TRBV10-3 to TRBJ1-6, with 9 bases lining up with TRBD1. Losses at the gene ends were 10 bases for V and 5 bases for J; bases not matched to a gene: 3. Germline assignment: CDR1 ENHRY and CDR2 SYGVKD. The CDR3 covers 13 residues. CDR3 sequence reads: CATRTGDNSPLHF. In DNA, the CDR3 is TGTGCCACGCGGACAGGGGATAATTCACCCCTCCACTTT.

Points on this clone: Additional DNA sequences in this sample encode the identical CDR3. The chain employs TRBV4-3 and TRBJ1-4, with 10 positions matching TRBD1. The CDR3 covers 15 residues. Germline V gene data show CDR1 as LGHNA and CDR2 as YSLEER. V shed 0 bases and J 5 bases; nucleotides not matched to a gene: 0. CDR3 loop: CASSQEGQGNEKLFF. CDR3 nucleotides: TGCGCCAGCAGCCAAGAGGGACAGGGGAATGAAAAACTGTTTTTT.

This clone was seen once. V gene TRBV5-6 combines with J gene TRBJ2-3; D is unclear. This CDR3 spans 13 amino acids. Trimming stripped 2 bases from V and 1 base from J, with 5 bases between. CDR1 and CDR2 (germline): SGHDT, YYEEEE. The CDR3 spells CASSFGGTDTQYF. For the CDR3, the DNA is TGTGCCAGCAGCTTCGGCGGCACAGATACGCAGTATTTT.

The CDR3 nucleotides are TGTGCCAGCAGCTCTTTGGGACAGGGGGCCGCGGGTAATGAGCAGTTCTTC. Protein sequence: CASSSLGQGAAGNEQFF. The chain combines TRBV5-5 with TRBJ2-1; 12 nucleotides agree with TRBD1. With 3 bases clipped from V and 7 bases from J, the junction kept 11 bases outside the gene matches. The CDR3 consists of 17 residues. The germline CDR1 and CDR2 sequences are SGHKS and YYEKEE (reference sequence). Based on the CDR3 plus reference TRBV5-5 and TRBJ2-1, the full variable domain is DAGVTQSPTHLIKTRGQQVTLRCSPISGHKSVSWYQQVLGQGPQFIFQYYEKEERGRGNFPDRFSARQFPNYSSELNVNALLLGDSALYLCASSSLGQGAAGNEQFFGPGTRLTVL.

CDR3 sequence reads: CASTTYRGREQFF. The CDR3 region has the DNA TGTGCCAGCACGACCTACAGGGGGAGGGAGCAGTTCTTC. The chain uses TRBV6-1 and TRBJ2-1; 8 positions match TRBD1. The ends lost 7 bases at V and 10 bases at J; junction bases unmatched: 9. The CDR3 is made up of 13 amino acids. The germline V gene has CDR1 MNHNS and CDR2 SASEGT.

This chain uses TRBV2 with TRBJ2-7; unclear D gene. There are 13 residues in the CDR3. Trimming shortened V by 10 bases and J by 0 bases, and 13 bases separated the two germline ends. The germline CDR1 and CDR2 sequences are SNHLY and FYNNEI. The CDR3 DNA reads TGTGCCACCAGCTTCATAAGCTCCTACGAGCAGTACTTC. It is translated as CATSFISSYEQYF.

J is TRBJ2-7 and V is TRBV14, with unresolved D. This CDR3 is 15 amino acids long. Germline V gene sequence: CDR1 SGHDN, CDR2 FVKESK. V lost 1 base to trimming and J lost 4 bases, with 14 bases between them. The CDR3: CASSQGHGSAYEQYF. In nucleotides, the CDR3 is TGTGCCAGCAGCCAAGGGCACGGGTCGGCGTACGAGCAGTACTTC. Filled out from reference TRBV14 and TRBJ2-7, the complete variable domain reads EAGVTQFPSHSVIEKGQTVTLRCDPISGHDNLYWYRRVMGKEIKFLLHFVKESKQDESGMPNNRFLAERTGGTYSTLKVQPAELEDSGVYFCASSQGHGSAYEQYFGPGTRLTVT.

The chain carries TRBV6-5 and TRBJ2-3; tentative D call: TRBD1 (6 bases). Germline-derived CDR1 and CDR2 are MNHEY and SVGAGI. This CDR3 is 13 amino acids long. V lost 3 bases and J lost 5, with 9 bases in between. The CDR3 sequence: CASSYQGRDTQYF. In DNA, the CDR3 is TGTGCCAGCAGTTATCAGGGGAGAGATACGCAGTATTTT.

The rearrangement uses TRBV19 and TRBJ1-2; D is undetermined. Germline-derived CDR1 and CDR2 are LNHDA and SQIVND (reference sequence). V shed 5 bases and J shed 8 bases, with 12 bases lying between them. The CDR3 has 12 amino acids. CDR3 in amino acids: CASSPEAWGYTF. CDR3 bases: TGTGCCAGTAGTCCTGAGGCCTGGGGCTACACCTTC.

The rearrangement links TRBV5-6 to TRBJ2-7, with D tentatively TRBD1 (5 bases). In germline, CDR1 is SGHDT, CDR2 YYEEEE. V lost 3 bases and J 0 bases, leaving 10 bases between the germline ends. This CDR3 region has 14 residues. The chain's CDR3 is CASSSYDSSYEQYF. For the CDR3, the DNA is TGTGCCAGCAGCTCTTACGACAGCTCCTACGAGCAGTACTTC.

The CDR3 sequence is CSGEPATLGEQFF. CDR3 nucleotide sequence: TGCAGCGGAGAGCCAGCCACGCTCGGTGAGCAGTTCTTC. V and J are TRBV29-1 and TRBJ2-1; no firm D call. The germline V and J ends were trimmed by 7 bases and 9 bases, with 19 bases remaining between them. The CDR3 extends over 13 amino acids. CDR1 is SQVTM and CDR2 is ANQGSEA in the germline V gene.

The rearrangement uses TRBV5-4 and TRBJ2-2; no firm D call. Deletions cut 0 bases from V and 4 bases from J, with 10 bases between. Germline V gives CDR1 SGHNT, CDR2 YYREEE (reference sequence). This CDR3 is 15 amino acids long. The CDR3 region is CASSLANDFTGELFF. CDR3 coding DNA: TGTGCCAGCAGCTTGGCCAACGACTTCACCGGGGAGCTGTTTTTT. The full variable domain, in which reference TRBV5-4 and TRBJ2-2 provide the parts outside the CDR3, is ETGVTQSPTHLIKTRGQQVTLRCSSQSGHNTVSWYQQALGQGPQFIFQYYREEENGRGNFPPRFSGLQFPNYSSELNVNALELDDSALYLCASSLANDFTGELFFGEGSRLTVL.

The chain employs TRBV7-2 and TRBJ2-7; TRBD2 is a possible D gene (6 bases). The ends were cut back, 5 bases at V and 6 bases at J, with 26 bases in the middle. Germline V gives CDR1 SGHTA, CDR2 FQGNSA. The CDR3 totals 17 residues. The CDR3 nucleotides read TGTGCCAGCAGCAAAAACCAGGGCATAGGAGGGCAGTTCGAGCAGTACTTC. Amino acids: CASSKNQGIGGQFEQYF.

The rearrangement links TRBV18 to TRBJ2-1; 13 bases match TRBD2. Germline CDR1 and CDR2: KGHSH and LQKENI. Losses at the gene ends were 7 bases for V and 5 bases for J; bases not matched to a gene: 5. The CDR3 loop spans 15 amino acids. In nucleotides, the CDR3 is TGTGCCAGCTTACGGACTAGCGGGAGAAACAATGAGCAGTTCTTC. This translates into CASLRTSGRNNEQFF.

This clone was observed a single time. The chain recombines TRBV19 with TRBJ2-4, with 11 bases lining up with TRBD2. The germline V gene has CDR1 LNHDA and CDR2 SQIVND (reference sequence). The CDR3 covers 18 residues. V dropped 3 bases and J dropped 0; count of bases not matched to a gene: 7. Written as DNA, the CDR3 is TGTGCCAGTAGTATCCCTAGCGGGGGGTCTCTAGCCAAAAACATTCAGTACTTC. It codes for CASSIPSGGSLAKNIQYF.

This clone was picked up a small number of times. CDR3 DNA sequence: TGTGCCAGTAGTATAGGGACAGGGGGCGAGCAGTACTTC. Its protein is CASSIGTGGEQYF. This chain joins TRBV19 and TRBJ2-7; 10 bases fit TRBD1. CDR1 is LNHDA, CDR2 SQIVND, per germline (reference sequence). The CDR3 runs to 13 residues. V shed 1 base, J shed 6 bases, and the junction held 0 bases outside the gene matches. Looking up the rest from reference TRBV19 and TRBJ2-7 gives the full variable domain: DGGITQSPKYLFRKEGQNVTLSCEQNLNHDAMYWYRQDPGQGLRLIYYSQIVNDFQKGDIAEGYSVSREKKESFPLTVTSAQKNPTAFYLCASSIGTGGEQYFGPGTRLTVT.

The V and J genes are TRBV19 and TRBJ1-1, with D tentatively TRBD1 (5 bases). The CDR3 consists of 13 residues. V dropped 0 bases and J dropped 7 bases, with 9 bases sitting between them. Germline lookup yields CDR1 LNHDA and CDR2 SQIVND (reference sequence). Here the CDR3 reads CASSIEGRGEAFF. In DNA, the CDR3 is TGTGCCAGTAGTATAGAAGGAAGGGGTGAAGCTTTCTTT.

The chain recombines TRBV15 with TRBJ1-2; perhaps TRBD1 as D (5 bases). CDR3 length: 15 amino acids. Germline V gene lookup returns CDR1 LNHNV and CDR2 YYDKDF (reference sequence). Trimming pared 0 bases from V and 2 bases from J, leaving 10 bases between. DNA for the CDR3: TGTGCCACCAGCAGAGAAAGGGGCCTCAACTATGGCTACACCTTC. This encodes CATSRERGLNYGYTF. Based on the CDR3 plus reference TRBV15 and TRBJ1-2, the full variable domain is DAMVIQNPRYQVTQFGKPVTLSCSQTLNHNVMYWYQQKSSQAPKLLFHYYDKDFNNEADTPDNFQSRRPNTSFCFLDIRSPGLGDTAMYLCATSRERGLNYGYTFGSGTRLTVV.

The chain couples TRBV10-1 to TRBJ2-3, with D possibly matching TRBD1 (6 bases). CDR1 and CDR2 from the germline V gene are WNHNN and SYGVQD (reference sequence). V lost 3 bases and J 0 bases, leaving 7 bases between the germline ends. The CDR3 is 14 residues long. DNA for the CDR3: TGCGCCAGCAGTGACAGGGGTAGCACAGATACGCAGTATTTT. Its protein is CASSDRGSTDTQYF.

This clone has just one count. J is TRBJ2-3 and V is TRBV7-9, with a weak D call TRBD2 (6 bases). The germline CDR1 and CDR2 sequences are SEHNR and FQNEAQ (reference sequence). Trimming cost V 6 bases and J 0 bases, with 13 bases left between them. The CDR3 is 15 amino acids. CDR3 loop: CASSLAGISTDTQYF. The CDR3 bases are TGTGCCAGCAGTCTTGCGGGGATCAGCACAGATACGCAGTATTTT. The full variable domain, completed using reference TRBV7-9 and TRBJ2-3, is DTGVSQNPRHKITKRGQNVTFRCDPISEHNRLYWYRQTLGQGPEFLTYFQNEAQLEKSRLLSDRFSAERPKGSFSTLEIQRTEQGDSAMYLCASSLAGISTDTQYFGPGTRLTVL.

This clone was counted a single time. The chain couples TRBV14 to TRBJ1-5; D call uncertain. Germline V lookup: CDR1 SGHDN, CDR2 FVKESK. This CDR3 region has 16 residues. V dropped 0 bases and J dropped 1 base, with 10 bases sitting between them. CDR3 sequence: CASSQEEGWSNQPQHF. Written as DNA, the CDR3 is TGTGCCAGCAGCCAAGAGGAGGGTTGGAGCAATCAGCCCCAGCATTTT.

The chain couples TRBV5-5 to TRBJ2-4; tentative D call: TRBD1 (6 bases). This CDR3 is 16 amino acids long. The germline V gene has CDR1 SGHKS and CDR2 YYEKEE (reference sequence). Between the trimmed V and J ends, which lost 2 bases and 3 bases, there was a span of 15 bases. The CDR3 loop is CASSFAPVGGKNIQYF. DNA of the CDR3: TGTGCCAGCAGCTTTGCCCCTGTAGGGGGCAAAAACATTCAGTACTTC.